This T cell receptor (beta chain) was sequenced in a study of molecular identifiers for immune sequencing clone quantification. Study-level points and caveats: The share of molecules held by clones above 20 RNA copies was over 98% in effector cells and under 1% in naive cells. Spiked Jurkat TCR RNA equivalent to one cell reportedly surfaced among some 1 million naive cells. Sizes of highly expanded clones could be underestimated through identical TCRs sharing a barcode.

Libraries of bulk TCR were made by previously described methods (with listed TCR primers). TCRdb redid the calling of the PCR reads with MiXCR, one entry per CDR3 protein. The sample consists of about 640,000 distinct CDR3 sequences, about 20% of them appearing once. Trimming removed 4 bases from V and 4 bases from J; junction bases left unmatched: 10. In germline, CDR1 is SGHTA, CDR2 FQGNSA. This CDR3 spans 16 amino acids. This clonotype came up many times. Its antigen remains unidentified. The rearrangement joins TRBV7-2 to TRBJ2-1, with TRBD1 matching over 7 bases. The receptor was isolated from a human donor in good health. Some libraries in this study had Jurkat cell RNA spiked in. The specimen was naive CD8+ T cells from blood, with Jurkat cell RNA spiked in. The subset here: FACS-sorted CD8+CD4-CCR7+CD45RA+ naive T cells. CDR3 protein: CASSSLQGKPYNEQFF. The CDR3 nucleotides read TGTGCCAGCAGCTCCCTACAGGGGAAACCTTACAATGAGCAGTTCTTC.